This T cell receptor beta chain was recovered during a study of T cell repertoires in cytomegalovirus infection (dated by TCRdb to about 2019). In terms of the full investigation: Peptide stimulations targeted recently identified HLA-C-restricted CMV epitopes, whose presentation resists viral immunomodulation, together with well-studied HLA-B-restricted epitopes. Because public TCR beta signatures pointed to carriage of CMV infection together with the matching HLA type, the HLA type of each donor mattered for the analysis. General findings and caveats noted by the study authors: The ex vivo response was dominated by HLA-C-restricted CMV-specific TCR beta clonotypes, which also provided the single most frequent clonotype in two of eight donors. In both this cohort and an independent roughly 330-donor cohort, the cumulative frequency of public TCR beta family members distinguished carriers of CMV infection plus the relevant HLA type.

The CDR3, from cysteine to phenylalanine, totals 16 residues. The kept DNA is CDR3 alone, 48 bases in frame from the first base. Instrument used: Illumina HiSeq 1500. TCRdb passed the public sequencing reads through fastp at Q25 and MiXCR, retaining productive beta sequences. Merged by CDR3 protein, the rows form single entries marked with the most common genes and DNA. For this sample there are 640,000 or so distinct CDR3 sequences; roughly 33% appear just once. The top ten clonotypes cover about 20% of the sample. Per the publication, the treatment or condition label means: in vitro stimulation with specific CMV peptide epitopes to enrich CMV-specific T cells. This clonotype appeared once. No antigen is known for it. Germline and junction disagree at one end, which may indicate a read error.

The rearranged segments are TRBV5-3 and TRBJ2-3, with TRBD2 matching 10 junction bases. TRBV5-3 carries the ORF label, with uncertain function. The sequences come from cultured PBMCs, collected from culture after CMV antigen stimulation. The TCR comes from a human donor in good health (CMV status not recorded). Some clones in this sample may be carry-over from other donors' samples. The CDR3: CASSFIGLAGTDTQYF. Here is the DNA: TGTGCCAGCAGCTTCATTGGACTAGCGGGCACAGATACGCAGTATTTT.